Listed here are 30 T cell receptor beta chains from one sample, sequenced in a study of T cell changes during pregnancy in multiple sclerosis. The method was immunoSEQ multiplex PCR; TCRdb's version includes in-frame clones alone and lacks a portion of them. The sample yields under 55,000 clones, approximately 92% seen once. The specimen was CD4+ T cells from peripheral blood mononuclear cells, collected in the third trimester of pregnancy. The receptors stem from a female donor with multiple sclerosis, enrolled in a pregnancy study.

V gene TRBV6-1 combines with J gene TRBJ1-1, with 7 bases lining up with TRBD1. Trimming took 6 bases from V and 1 from J; bases not matched to a gene: 8. CDR1 MNHNS and CDR2 SASEGT come from the germline V gene. The CDR3 runs to 15 residues. CDR3 bases: TGTGCCAGCAGCGGTCTCGGGACAGCGAACACTGAAGCTTTCTTT. Translation: CASSGLGTANTEAFF.

V and J are TRBV4-2 and TRBJ1-1, with D unresolved. Trimming removed 0 bases from V and 1 base from J, with 12 bases in between. The germline CDR1 and CDR2 sequences are LGHNA and YNFKEQ. The CDR3 totals 16 residues. This CDR3 reads CASSQDGWRGNTEAFF. The CDR3 bases are TGTGCCAGCAGCCAAGATGGATGGCGGGGGAACACTGAAGCTTTCTTT.

V usage is TRBV7-9 and J usage is TRBJ2-1, with TRBD1 matching over 9 bases. V shed 7 bases, J shed 5 bases, and the junction held 9 bases outside the gene matches. Germline V CDR1 and CDR2: SEHNR, FQNEAQ (reference sequence). CDR3 length: 15 residues. CDR3 sequence: CASKAYRTGDNEQFF. CDR3 nucleotides: TGTGCCAGCAAAGCTTATCGGACAGGGGACAATGAGCAGTTCTTC. The variable domain in full, with the rest retrieved from reference TRBV7-9 and TRBJ2-1, is DTGVSQNPRHKITKRGQNVTFRCDPISEHNRLYWYRQTLGQGPEFLTYFQNEAQLEKSRLLSDRFSAERPKGSFSTLEIQRTEQGDSAMYLCASKAYRTGDNEQFFGPGTRLTVL.

This chain joins TRBV5-4 and TRBJ2-2; the D gene is possibly TRBD2 (5 bases). Germline-derived CDR1 and CDR2 are SGHNT and YYREEE (reference sequence). This CDR3 contains 13 residues. The V and J ends lost 3 bases and 7 bases respectively, with 10 bases between them. CDR3 loop: CASSSRGIGELFF. CDR3 sequence (DNA): TGTGCCAGCAGCTCTCGGGGAATCGGGGAGCTGTTTTTT.

This chain links TRBV7-2 with TRBJ1-2; 8 bases agree with TRBD1. The CDR3 covers 16 residues. Per the germline V gene, CDR1 is SGHTA and CDR2 is FQGNSA. V lost 4 bases to trimming and J lost 6 bases; unmatched junction nucleotides: 13. This chain's CDR3 is CASSSQVGQGVDGYTF. The DNA of the CDR3 is TGTGCCAGCAGCTCCCAGGTCGGACAGGGAGTGGATGGCTACACCTTC.

The J gene is TRBJ2-1, the V gene TRBV7-2; a possible D gene is TRBD2 (5 bases). This CDR3 is 17 amino acids long. Trimming pared 4 bases from V and 0 bases from J, leaving 16 bases between. Germline loops: CDR1 SGHTA, CDR2 FQGNSA. This CDR3 is CASSSPQGRGSYNEQFF. CDR3 bases: TGTGCCAGCAGCTCACCTCAAGGACGGGGCTCCTACAATGAGCAGTTCTTC.

The sample holds one count of this clone. J is TRBJ2-5 and V is TRBV9; 11 bases are shared with TRBD1. CDR3 length: 15 residues. The germline V gene has CDR1 SGDLS and CDR2 YYNGEE. V lost 4 bases, J lost 5 bases, and 7 bases stayed unmatched. CDR3 coding DNA: TGTGCCAGCAGCCCAGGGACAGGGGGGAGGGAGACCCAGTACTTC. Translation gives CASSPGTGGRETQYF. Together with reference TRBV9 and TRBJ2-5, the CDR3 gives the full variable domain: DSGVTQTPKHLITATGQRVTLRCSPRSGDLSVYWYQQSLDQGLQFLIQYYNGEERAKGNILERFSAQQFPDLHSELNLSSLELGDSALYFCASSPGTGGRETQYFGPGTRLLVL.

The chain is built from TRBV7-2 and TRBJ1-1; 9 bases map to TRBD1. Germline V lookup: CDR1 SGHTA, CDR2 FQGNSA. This CDR3 contains 18 residues. V dropped 0 bases and J dropped 4; count of bases not matched to a gene: 12. CDR3: CASSLAPRDRVRGTEAFF. The DNA for the CDR3 is TGTGCCAGCAGCTTAGCGCCCCGGGACAGGGTAAGGGGCACTGAAGCTTTCTTT.

The gene calls are TRBV7-7 and TRBJ2-2, with D possibly TRBD1 on 5 matching bases. CDR1 and CDR2 (germline): SSHAT, FNYEAQ (reference sequence). The CDR3 covers 14 residues. V lost 5 bases and J lost 7, with 14 bases in between. As DNA, the CDR3 is TGTGCCAGCAGCCCAGAAGGGGCCGTCGGGGAGCTGTTTTTT. It codes for CASSPEGAVGELFF.

The chain is built from TRBV7-9 and TRBJ2-4; D remains unclear. The V end was cut by 2 bases, the J end by 2 bases, with 10 bases between. This CDR3 is 15 amino acids long. Germline V gives CDR1 SEHNR, CDR2 FQNEAQ (reference sequence). As DNA, the CDR3 is TGTGCCAGCAGCTTACTTGGAGACCCCAAAAACATTCAGTACTTC. As protein: CASSLLGDPKNIQYF.

A few counts support this clone. The rearrangement links TRBV9 to TRBJ1-5; the D is unclear. CDR3 length: 15 residues. Germline assignment: CDR1 SGDLS and CDR2 YYNGEE. V was pared by 0 bases and J by 5 bases, with 12 bases between. The CDR3 sequence: CASSVEGGQDQPQHF. The CDR3 bases are TGTGCCAGCAGCGTAGAAGGAGGGCAGGATCAGCCCCAGCATTTT.

This chain links TRBV10-1 with TRBJ2-3; maybe TRBD1 (5 bases). The length of the CDR3 is 14 residues. Trimming stripped 3 bases from V and 3 bases from J, with 10 bases between. The germline gives CDR1 WNHNN, CDR2 SYGVQD (reference sequence). The CDR3 protein is CASSERQGTDTQYF. The DNA of the CDR3 is TGCGCCAGCAGTGAACGGCAGGGAACAGATACGCAGTATTTT.

This clone was picked up a small number of times. This chain links TRBV7-6 with TRBJ2-5; maybe TRBD1 (5 bases). The CDR3 has 15 residues. V lost 3 bases to trimming and J lost 7 bases, with 18 bases between them. Per germline, CDR1 SGHVS and CDR2 FNYEAQ. CDR3 DNA sequence: TGTGCCAGCAGCTTGGGGAATTCTGGGGCCGGGACCCAGTACTTC. Translation gives CASSLGNSGAGTQYF.

The chain couples TRBV6-5 to TRBJ1-1, with unresolved D. Trimming removed 5 bases at V and 0 bases at J, with 10 bases between. Germline V gene data show CDR1 as MNHEY and CDR2 as SVGAGI. This CDR3 has 14 amino acids. CDR3 sequence (DNA): TGTGCCAGCAGTGGCCCCTCAATGAACACTGAAGCTTTCTTT. The encoded protein is CASSGPSMNTEAFF.

V usage is TRBV7-2 and J usage is TRBJ1-1, with D perhaps matching TRBD1 (5 bases). The V end was cut by 2 bases, the J end by 9 bases, with 16 bases between. Germline V lookup: CDR1 SGHTA, CDR2 FQGNSA. This CDR3 has 14 amino acids. The CDR3 bases are TGTGCCAGCAGCTTAACGGGGGGGGTCGACAAAGCTTTCTTT. It codes for CASSLTGGVDKAFF.

This sequence joins TRBV6-5 and TRBJ2-2; D perhaps matches TRBD2 (5 bases). Germline V gives CDR1 MNHEY, CDR2 SVGAGI. The V end was cut by 2 bases, the J end by 4 bases, with 14 bases between. The CDR3 loop spans 16 amino acids. In nucleotides, the CDR3 is TGTGCCAGCAGTTACCTTTCTCGGACTGGCACCGGGGAGCTGTTTTTT. It yields the protein CASSYLSRTGTGELFF.

This chain uses TRBV5-1 with TRBJ1-2; no definite D call. This CDR3 is built from 12 residues. CDR1 is SGHRS and CDR2 is YFSETQ in the germline V gene. With 3 bases removed from V and 2 bases from J, the gap between germline ends came to 5 bases. The CDR3 coding sequence is TGCGCCAGCAGCTCGGGGAACTATGGCTACACCTTC. Its translation is CASSSGNYGYTF.

V is TRBV9 and J is TRBJ1-1, with 7 bases aligning to TRBD1. The length of the CDR3 is 15 residues. V was clipped by 2 bases and J by 1 base; unmatched bases: 5. Germline loops: CDR1 SGDLS, CDR2 YYNGEE. The CDR3, as DNA: TGTGCCAGCAGCGTCCAAGACAGGGAGAACACTGAAGCTTTCTTT. Translated: CASSVQDRENTEAFF.

This clone showed up just once. Here the CDR3 DNA reads TGTGCCAGCTCACTCCCGGCAGGGGCGGATACGCAGTATTTT. This encodes CASSLPAGADTQYF. The chain is built from TRBV18 and TRBJ2-3, with D perhaps TRBD1 (6 bases). The germline V gene has CDR1 KGHSH and CDR2 LQKENI. The CDR3 covers 14 residues. V shed 4 bases and J shed 6 bases, with 14 bases lying between them.

The V call is TRBV11-1, the J call TRBJ1-2, with 9 bases lining up with TRBD1. There are 14 residues in the CDR3. The germline CDR1 and CDR2 sequences are SGHAT and FQDESV (reference sequence). V shed 5 bases and J 2 bases; nucleotides not matched to a gene: 3. CDR3 residues: CASSPGTGNYGYTF. DNA for the CDR3: TGTGCCAGCAGCCCTGGGACAGGGAACTATGGCTACACCTTC.

The chain links TRBV6-6 to TRBJ2-2, with TRBD2 identical over 11 bases. J was trimmed by 8 bases and V by 5 bases; bases with no gene match: 7. The length of the CDR3 is 15 residues. The V gene's germline CDR1 is MNHNY and CDR2 SVGAGI (reference sequence). The CDR3 region has the DNA TGTGCCAGCAGTCACCAGACTAGCGGGGAGGGGGAGCTGTTTTTT. Translated, it gives CASSHQTSGEGELFF.

The rearrangement links TRBV5-6 to TRBJ2-5; 7 nucleotides line up with TRBD2. This CDR3 comprises 15 residues. The trim removed 2 bases at V and 2 bases at J, leaving 6 bases unmatched. The germline V gene encodes CDR1 SGHDT and CDR2 YYEEEE. CDR3 bases: TGTGCCAGCAGCTTCCGGGACTACCCTCAAGAGACCCAGTACTTC. Encoded protein: CASSFRDYPQETQYF.

As DNA, the CDR3 is TGTGCCAGCAGCCCGACAGGGGGGCCGAACTACGAGCAGTACTTC. This translates into CASSPTGGPNYEQYF. The chain employs TRBV7-2 and TRBJ2-7; TRBD1 aligns across 9 bases. Germline V gives CDR1 SGHTA, CDR2 FQGNSA. The CDR3 extends over 15 amino acids. The junction had 8 bases not matched to a gene; V was cut back by 5 bases and J by 3 bases. Full variable domain (remainder filled in from reference TRBV7-2 and TRBJ2-7): GAGVSQSPSNKVTEKGKDVELRCDPISGHTALYWYRQSLGQGLEFLIYFQGNSAPDKSGLPSDRFSAERTGGSVSTLTIQRTQQEDSAVYLCASSPTGGPNYEQYFGPGTRLTVT.

The genes are TRBV7-8 and TRBJ1-3; the D gene is possibly TRBD1 (6 bases). This CDR3 comprises 15 residues. Germline V gene lookup returns CDR1 SGHVS and CDR2 FQNEAQ. V lost 8 bases, J lost 1 base, and 15 bases lay in between. DNA for the CDR3: TGTGCCAGCGGGGGGAGGGGGGTATCTGGAAACACCATATATTTT. Protein sequence: CASGGRGVSGNTIYF.

The rearrangement uses TRBV5-1 and TRBJ1-4; unclear D gene. V was cut by 7 bases and J by 3 bases, with 19 bases left in between. CDR1 is SGHRS and CDR2 is YFSETQ in the germline V gene. The CDR3 contains 16 residues. Written as DNA, the CDR3 is TGCGCCAGCTCCGGCCATGATTGGGGAGCTAATGAAAAACTGTTTTTT. It encodes CASSGHDWGANEKLFF.

The chain links TRBV7-2 to TRBJ1-1; 7 positions agree with TRBD1. The CDR3 is 13 amino acids. Germline CDR1 reads SGHTA; CDR2 reads FQGNSA. V shed 5 bases and J 5 bases; nucleotides not matched to a gene: 5. CDR3 nucleotide sequence: TGTGCCAGCAGCACGACAGGGATAACTGAAGCTTTCTTT. Its translation is CASSTTGITEAFF.

This chain joins TRBV10-3 and TRBJ1-1; D is unresolved. The CDR3 spans 11 residues. CDR1 is ENHRY and CDR2 is SYGVKD in the germline V gene. V was trimmed by 6 bases and J by 4 bases, leaving 6 bases between them. DNA of the CDR3: TGTGCCATCAGGGGGAGCACTGAAGCTTTCTTT. This translates into CAIRGSTEAFF.

The chain carries TRBV19 and TRBJ2-5, with TRBD2 matching over 7 bases. Germline loops: CDR1 LNHDA, CDR2 SQIVND (reference sequence). The CDR3 spans 16 residues. V lost 6 bases to trimming and J lost 1 base; unmatched junction nucleotides: 11. The CDR3 is CASRVGRGYVQETQYF. The DNA of the CDR3 is TGTGCCAGTAGAGTGGGGAGGGGATATGTCCAAGAGACCCAGTACTTC.

The chain joins TRBV7-9 to TRBJ1-2; D is perhaps TRBD1 (6 bases). The CDR3 has 16 residues. Germline lookup yields CDR1 SEHNR and CDR2 FQNEAQ (reference sequence). V shed 0 bases and J shed 4 bases, with 15 bases lying between them. This CDR3 reads CASSLAGQTRGYGYTF. CDR3 DNA sequence: TGTGCCAGCAGCTTAGCCGGACAGACGAGGGGCTATGGCTACACCTTC.

The J gene is TRBJ2-2, the V gene TRBV2, with TRBD2 as a possible D gene (6 bases). CDR1 and CDR2 (germline): SNHLY, FYNNEI. V lost 7 bases and J 2 bases, leaving 14 bases between the germline ends. This CDR3 is built from 15 residues. The CDR3 nucleotides read TGTGCCAGCAATGGACACGGGAGAAACACCGGGGAGCTGTTTTTT. This encodes CASNGHGRNTGELFF.